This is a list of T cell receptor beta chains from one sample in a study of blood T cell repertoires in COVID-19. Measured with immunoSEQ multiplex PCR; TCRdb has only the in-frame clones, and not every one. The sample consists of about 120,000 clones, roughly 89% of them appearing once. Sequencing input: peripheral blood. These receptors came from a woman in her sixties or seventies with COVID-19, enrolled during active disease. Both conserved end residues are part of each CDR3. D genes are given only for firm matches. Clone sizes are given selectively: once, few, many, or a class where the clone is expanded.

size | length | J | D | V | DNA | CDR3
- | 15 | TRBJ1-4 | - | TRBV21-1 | TGTGCCAGCAGCAAAGCCCAGGGTCCTAATGAAAAACTGTTTTTT | CASSKAQGPNEKLFF
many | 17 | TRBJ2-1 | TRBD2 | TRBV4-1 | TGCGCCAGCAGCCAATTTGATACTAGCGGGGGGTTCGGTGAGCAGTTCTTC | CASSQFDTSGGFGEQFF
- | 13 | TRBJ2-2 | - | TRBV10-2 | TGCGCCAGCAGTGAACAGAGTACCGGGGAGCTGTTTTTT | CASSEQSTGELFF
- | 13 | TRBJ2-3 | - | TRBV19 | TGTGCCAGTAGTATGGTTCGGGCAGATACGCAGTATTTT | CASSMVRADTQYF
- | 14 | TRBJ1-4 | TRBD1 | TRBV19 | TGTGCCAGTAGTAAGGGGGCGCTTTGGGAAAAACTGTTTTTT | CASSKGALWEKLFF
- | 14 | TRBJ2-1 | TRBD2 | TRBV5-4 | TGTGCCAGCAGCTTAGGCGGGAGAAACAATGAGCAGTTCTTC | CASSLGGRNNEQFF
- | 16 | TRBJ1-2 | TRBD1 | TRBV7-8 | TGTGCCAGCAGCTTAGCCCCGGACAGGGTTAGTATTGGCTACACCTTC | CASSLAPDRVSIGYTF
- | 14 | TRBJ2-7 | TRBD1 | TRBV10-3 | TGTGCCATCAGTGAAGGGACAGGAGCCTACGAGCAGTACTTC | CAISEGTGAYEQYF
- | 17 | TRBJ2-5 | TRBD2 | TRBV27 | TGTGCCAGCAGTTTGTCACCCCCAATGGGGGAGGGAGAGACCCAGTACTTC | CASSLSPPMGEGETQYF
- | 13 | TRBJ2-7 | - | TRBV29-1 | TGCAGCGTCGTGGCCAGAGGACAGCCCAGGCAGTACTTC | CSVVARGQPRQYF
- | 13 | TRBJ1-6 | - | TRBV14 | TGTGCCAGCAGCCAAGAATTCCGGTCCACGTACCACTTT | CASSQEFRSTYHF
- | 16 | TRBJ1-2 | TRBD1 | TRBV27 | TGTGCCAGCAGTTTATCGTCGAGGGGGCGTTACTATGGCTACACCTTC | CASSLSSRGRYYGYTF
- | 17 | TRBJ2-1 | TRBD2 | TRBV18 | TGTGCCAGCTCCCCGAGGAATAGCGGGGGGGCTATAGATGAGCAGTTCTTC | CASSPRNSGGAIDEQFF
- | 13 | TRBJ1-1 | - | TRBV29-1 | TGCAGCGTTGAAATGCCGGAGGGCACTGAAGCTTTCTTT | CSVEMPEGTEAFF
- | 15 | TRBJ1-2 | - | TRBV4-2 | TGTGCCAGCAGCCAAGGAGGGGGTACTAACTATGGCTACACCTTC | CASSQGGGTNYGYTF
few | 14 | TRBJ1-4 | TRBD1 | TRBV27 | TGTGCCAGCAGTCCGCGGACAGGGTTGGTGAAACTGTTTTTT | CASSPRTGLVKLFF